This T cell receptor (beta chain) was captured by sequencing in a study of radiotherapy plus CTLA-4 blockade in lung cancer. This clone was counted only a few times. The antigen remains undetermined. Study observations and caveats: After treatment with radiotherapy plus ipilimumab, TCR clones that came from the tumor expanded in blood.

TCRdb keeps only in-frame clones here, not all; method: immunoSEQ multiplex PCR. This table holds about 50,000 clones, approximately 70% found once. V was clipped by 0 bases and J by 3 bases, with 7 bases between them. Germline loops: CDR1 SGHKS, CDR2 YYEKEE (reference sequence). The CDR3 runs to 14 residues. The specimen comprised peripheral blood, sampled from a patient treated with radiotherapy plus ipilimumab. The gene calls are TRBV5-5 and TRBJ2-1; D remains unclear. The TCR comes from a human donor with non-small cell lung cancer who had a complete response to radiotherapy plus ipilimumab. As DNA, the CDR3 is TGTGCCAGCAGCTTGGAGCCGGGCTACAATGAGCAGTTCTTC. Translated: CASSLEPGYNEQFF.